This is a list of T cell receptor beta chains from one sample in a study of cytomegalovirus exposure and HLA in healthy donors. Only in-frame clones appear in the TCRdb table, and some are missing; sequencing was by immunoSEQ multiplex PCR. The sample consists of under 170,000 clones, 79% of them appearing once. Input material: PBMCs. These TCRs come from a man aged 45-65 years in good health and CMV-seropositive. Both conserved end residues are part of each CDR3. D genes are given only for firm matches. Clone size appears in some rows only: once, few, many, or a class for an expanded clone.

size	length	V	J	D	CDR3	DNA
NA	16	TRBV19	TRBJ2-2	NA	CASTQIGTVRTGELFF	TGTGCCAGTACCCAAATTGGAACAGTTAGGACCGGGGAGCTGTTTTTT
NA	15	TRBV11-2	TRBJ2-3	TRBD1	CASSSNRGYTDTQYF	TGTGCCAGCAGCTCGAACAGGGGGTACACAGATACGCAGTATTTT
few	14	TRBV12-2	TRBJ1-1	NA	CASRLEDRNTEAFF	TGTGCAAGTCGCTTAGAGGACAGGAACACTGAAGCTTTCTTT
NA	14	TRBV7-8	TRBJ1-6	NA	CASSPTKYGSPLHF	TGTGCCAGCAGCCCTACTAAATACGGTTCACCCCTCCACTTT
few	14	TRBV6-1	TRBJ1-1	NA	CASRDHPQGGGAFF	TGTGCCAGCAGGGATCATCCGCAAGGGGGGGGAGCTTTCTTT
NA	15	TRBV6-5	TRBJ2-3	TRBD1	CASRRTGLGTDTQYF	TGTGCCAGCAGACGGACAGGGCTGGGGACAGATACGCAGTATTTT
NA	16	TRBV5-6	TRBJ2-1	TRBD1	CASSALQGWSYNEQFF	TGTGCCAGCAGCGCCCTACAGGGGTGGTCCTACAATGAGCAGTTCTTC
NA	14	TRBV6-4	TRBJ2-3	TRBD1	CASSDGQGADTQYF	TGTGCCAGCAGTGATGGACAGGGGGCAGATACGCAGTATTTT
once	15	TRBV7-9	TRBJ2-2	NA	CASSPRRTNTGELFF	TGTGCCAGCAGCCCCCGGAGGACGAACACCGGGGAGCTGTTTTTT
NA	15	TRBV12-5	TRBJ2-3	NA	CASGLDPAATDTQYF	TGTGCTAGTGGTTTGGACCCGGCGGCCACAGATACGCAGTATTTT
NA	15	TRBV2	TRBJ2-5	TRBD2	CASSWGLAGEETQYF	TGTGCCAGCAGTTGGGGACTAGCGGGGGAAGAGACCCAGTACTTC
NA	15	TRBV7-8	TRBJ2-5	TRBD2	CASSIRPRGGETQYF	TGTGCCAGCAGCATCAGACCTAGGGGAGGGGAGACCCAGTACTTC
few	17	TRBV5-4	TRBJ2-1	TRBD2	CASTTGGLAGGSNEQFF	TGTGCCAGCACCACTGGCGGGCTAGCGGGAGGTTCCAATGAGCAGTTCTTC
NA	16	TRBV7-2	TRBJ2-3	TRBD2	CASSFMGGSRADTQYF	TGTGCCAGCAGCTTCATGGGCGGGAGCAGAGCAGATACGCAGTATTTT
few	14	TRBV18	TRBJ1-1	NA	CASSPATTFTEAFF	TGTGCCAGCTCACCAGCGACTACGTTCACTGAAGCTTTCTTT
NA	12	TRBV19	TRBJ2-1	TRBD2	CASSLAGGGQFF	TGTGCCAGTAGCCTAGCGGGAGGAGGGCAGTTCTTC
NA	15	TRBV7-9	TRBJ1-2	NA	CASSLARDTNYGYTF	TGTGCCAGCAGCTTAGCGAGGGATACTAACTATGGCTACACCTTC
NA	14	TRBV11-1	TRBJ2-2	TRBD2	CASSTGLALGELFF	TGTGCCAGCAGCACAGGACTAGCGCTCGGGGAGCTGTTTTTT
NA	11	TRBV6-5	TRBJ2-4	NA	CASSRQNIQYF	TGTGCCAGCAGCAGACAGAACATTCAGTACTTC
NA	14	TRBV7-9	TRBJ1-2	NA	CASSSQASRYGYTF	TGTGCCAGCAGCTCTCAGGCTTCCCGCTATGGCTACACCTTC
NA	14	TRBV7-9	TRBJ1-2	NA	CASSSATGNYGYTF	TGTGCCAGCAGCTCTGCAACAGGCAACTATGGCTACACCTTC
NA	16	TRBV11-3	TRBJ2-6	NA	CASSLEDWEGANVLTF	TGTGCCAGCAGCTTAGAGGACTGGGAAGGGGCCAACGTCCTGACTTTC
NA	11	TRBV29-1	TRBJ2-5	NA	CSVRLGETQYF	TGCAGCGTGAGGCTAGGTGAGACCCAGTACTTC
NA	14	TRBV5-1	TRBJ2-7	TRBD2	CASSFGTSGTEQYF	TGCGCCAGCAGCTTCGGGACTAGCGGGACTGAGCAGTACTTC
NA	14	TRBV29-1	TRBJ2-1	NA	CSVTPRVGRDEQFF	TGCAGCGTGACCCCGCGGGTCGGCCGTGATGAGCAGTTCTTC
NA	13	TRBV5-1	TRBJ2-7	NA	CASSLASVYEQYF	TGCGCCAGCAGCTTGGCCAGTGTCTACGAGCAGTACTTC
NA	13	TRBV19	TRBJ2-7	TRBD2	CASTKRDGYEQYF	TGTGCCAGTACTAAGCGGGACGGCTACGAGCAGTACTTC
NA	12	TRBV9	TRBJ2-1	NA	CASSPADNEQFF	TGTGCCAGCAGTCCAGCGGACAATGAGCAGTTCTTC
NA	14	TRBV5-1	TRBJ2-5	TRBD2	CASSLAGGQETQYF	TGCGCCAGCAGCTTGGCGGGAGGCCAAGAGACCCAGTACTTC